Given below is one TCR beta chain in context. Germline V gene data show CDR1 as LNHNV and CDR2 as YYDKDF (reference sequence). The junction had 7 bases not matched to a gene; V was cut back by 1 base and J by 13 bases. The CDR3 is made up of 14 amino acids. This sample stems from a study of blood T cell repertoires in COVID-19. Overall study: Spain, Italy and the United States supplied samples that represented acute and convalescent COVID-19. PBMCs, B-cell-depleted T cells, or T cells provided the cDNA or gDNA that made up the material.

The authors' processing: Reference gene primers were amplified, and this amplification served to estimate nucleated cell counts. The data were produced by immunoSEQ multiplex PCR, yet TCRdb's version contains in-frame clones alone and is incomplete. V and J calls and clone size come straight from that table; D and trimming were deduced from the DNA. The table has around 100,000 clones, about 90% seen once. The material sequenced was peripheral blood. This chain joins TRBV15 and TRBJ2-5, with 12 bases lining up with TRBD2. This receptor was identified in a human donor in a cohort sampled during active COVID-19. The CDR3 DNA is TGTGCCACCAGCAGAGGTCTAGCGGGAGGGTCCCTGTACTTC. Protein sequence: CATSRGLAGGSLYF.